Sequencing of this T cell receptor (beta chain) was carried out in a study of blood T cell repertoires in COVID-19. Some clones are missing from TCRdb's copy, which holds only in-frame ones; the method was immunoSEQ multiplex PCR. The table includes about 110,000 clones, 80% to 90% detected once. Germline loops: CDR1 MNHEY, CDR2 SVGAGI. Trimming removed 0 bases at V and 8 bases at J, with 7 bases between. This CDR3 contains 12 residues. This clone has only a few counts. Sequenced input: peripheral blood. The clonotype was recovered from a woman aged 55-69 years with acute or convalescent COVID-19. The gene calls are TRBV6-5 and TRBJ1-2; D gene unclear. The CDR3, as DNA: TGTGCCAGCAGTTACTCGGGCGAGGGCTACACCTTC. Residues: CASSYSGEGYTF.